The 10 T cell receptor beta chains listed next were all sequenced from one sample in a study of T cell repertoires in cytomegalovirus infection. Each CDR3 protein gets one entry after TCRdb re-called the reads with MiXCR. The sample lists some 940,000 distinct CDR3 sequences, roughly 30% occurring once. These receptors lack a known antigen. The source was cultured CD8+ T cells from PBMCs, collected from culture after CMV antigen stimulation. Receptor source: a human donor in good health (CMV status not recorded). Some clones in this sample may be carry-over from other donors' samples.

The rearrangement uses TRBV7-4 and TRBJ1-2; D gene ambiguous. Germline loops: CDR1 SGHVT, CDR2 SQSDAQ. V was pared by 6 bases and J by 3 bases, with 11 bases between. The CDR3 is made up of 13 amino acids. Written as DNA, the CDR3 is TGTGCCAGCAGTTCCGACCGGTACTATGGCTACACCTTC. Protein: CASSSDRYYGYTF. Drawing the rest from reference TRBV7-4 and TRBJ1-2, the complete variable domain is GAGVSQSPRYKVAKRGRDVALRCDSISGHVTLYWYRQTLGQGSEVLTYSQSDAQRDKSGRPSGRFSAERPERSVSTLKIQRTEQGDSAVYLCASSSDRYYGYTFGSGTRLTVV.

This sequence joins TRBV7-8 and TRBJ2-3, with TRBD2 matching over 8 bases. From germline, CDR1 is SGHVS and CDR2 FQNEAQ. This CDR3 contains 15 residues. Trimming took 5 bases from V and 8 from J; bases not matched to a gene: 12. The CDR3 region has the DNA TGTGCCAGCAGCACAAAACCGGGGGGGCCCGCTACGCAGTATTTT. Protein: CASSTKPGGPATQYF.

This chain joins TRBV6-2 or TRBV6-3 and TRBJ2-1; tentatively, D is TRBD1 (5 bases). This CDR3 has 12 amino acids. Per the germline V gene, CDR1 is MNHEY and CDR2 is SVGEGT. Deletions cut 10 bases from V and 2 bases from J, with 9 bases between. The CDR3 loop reads CAILTAYNEQFF. The CDR3 bases are TGTGCCATCCTGACAGCCTACAATGAGCAGTTCTTC.

To note about this clonotype: With a much larger clone just one base away, this may be a read error. The V and J genes are TRBV7-6 and TRBJ2-1; 7 bases are shared with TRBD2. The CDR3 contains 16 residues. V shed 5 bases and J 8 bases; nucleotides not matched to a gene: 15. CDR1 is SGHVS, CDR2 FNYEAQ, per germline. CDR3 nucleotide sequence: TGTGCCAGCAGCCTAGGGACTACCTGGGCGGATGATGAGCAGTTCTTC. It yields the protein CASSLGTTWADDEQFF.

The gene calls are TRBV2 and TRBJ2-1; D perhaps matches TRBD2 (7 bases). Germline V gene lookup returns CDR1 SNHLY and CDR2 FYNNEI. V dropped 10 bases and J dropped 12 bases, with 16 bases sitting between them. CDR3 length: 11 residues. CDR3 loop: CATVGGPGQFF. The CDR3 bases are TGTGCCACCGTGGGGGGGCCCGGGCAGTTCTTC. Drawing the rest from reference TRBV2 and TRBJ2-1, the complete variable domain is EPEVTQTPSHQVTQMGQEVILRCVPISNHLYFYWYRQILGQKVEFLVSFYNNEISEKSEIFDDQFSVERPDGSNFTLKIRSTKLEDSAMYFCATVGGPGQFFGPGTRLTVL.

This clonotype was observed a handful of times. J is TRBJ1-1 and V is TRBV6-1; D possibly corresponds to TRBD1 (5 bases). This CDR3 is built from 15 residues. Germline-derived CDR1 and CDR2 are MNHNS and SASEGT. The V end was cut by 2 bases, the J end by 5 bases, with 15 bases between. CDR3 sequence: CASSEWQGGETEAFF. CDR3 in DNA: TGTGCCAGCAGTGAATGGCAGGGCGGTGAGACTGAAGCTTTCTTT.

Concerning this clonotype itself: The germline gene is not matched at one end of the junction; a read error may be the cause. The rearrangement uses TRBV7-3 and TRBJ2-2; unclear D gene. The CDR3 runs 15 residues. Germline loops: CDR1 SGHTA, CDR2 FQGTGA. The DNA for the CDR3 is TGTACCAGCAGCTTACGTATAGGAGATACCGGGGAGCTGTTTTTT. Translating gives CTSSLRIGDTGELFF.

On this clonotype: The junction departs from germline at one end; a sequencing error may be responsible. V and J are TRBV4-1 and TRBJ1-3, with 9 bases matching TRBD1. Germline-derived CDR1 and CDR2 are MGHRA and YSYEKL. The CDR3 has 19 amino acids. The CDR3 sequence is CASSQLIPTGGLSGNTIYF. The CDR3 region has the DNA TGTGCCAGCAGCCAGCTCATACCGACAGGGGGACTCTCTGGAAACACCATATATTTT.

Comments on this clonotype: A much larger clone differs by one base, so this may be a read error. The chain combines TRBV7-6 with TRBJ2-4; D unresolved. Per germline, CDR1 SGHVS and CDR2 FNYEAQ. The CDR3 runs 16 residues. The CDR3 DNA is TGTGCCAGCAGCGTAAACCATGGCAGAGCCAAACACATTCAGTACTTC. Its protein is CASSVNHGRAKHIQYF.

This clonotype was seen a handful of times. CDR3 protein: CASSPLEGQNQETQYF. The CDR3 DNA reads as TGTGCCAGCTCACCCCTCGAAGGACAGAACCAAGAGACCCAGTACTTC. The rearrangement joins TRBV18 to TRBJ2-5, with D possibly TRBD1 on 6 matching bases. The CDR3 has 16 amino acids. Trimming stripped 3 bases from V and 0 bases from J, with 14 bases between. Germline loops: CDR1 KGHSH, CDR2 LQKENI.